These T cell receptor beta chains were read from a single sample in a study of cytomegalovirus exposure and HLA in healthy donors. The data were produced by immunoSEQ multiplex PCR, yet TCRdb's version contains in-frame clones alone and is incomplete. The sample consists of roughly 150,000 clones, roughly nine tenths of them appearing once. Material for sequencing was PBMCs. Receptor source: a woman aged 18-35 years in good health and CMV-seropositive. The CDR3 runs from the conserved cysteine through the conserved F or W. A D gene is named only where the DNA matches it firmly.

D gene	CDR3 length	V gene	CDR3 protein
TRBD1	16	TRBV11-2	CASSLDLGTGGYTQYF
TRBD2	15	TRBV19	CASSIAAGGPGELFF
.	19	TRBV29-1	CSVDYRGLVPPLAKNIQYF
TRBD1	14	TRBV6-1	CASSDTGQGDGYTF
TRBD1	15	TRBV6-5	CASSYSMAQGGGYTF
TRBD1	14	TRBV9	CASSDDRGYQPQHF
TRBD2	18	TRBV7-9	CASSSLTSGRASSGELFF
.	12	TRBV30	CAWSAQQSAQHF
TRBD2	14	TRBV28	CASSPRTSGYEQYF
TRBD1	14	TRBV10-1	CASSPGTGPGEQYF
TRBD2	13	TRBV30	CAWRISGGETQYF
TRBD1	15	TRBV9	CASSAGGSSTDTQYF
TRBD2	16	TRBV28	CASSRTREGRVNEQFF
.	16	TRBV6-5	CASSYYRGGDTDTQYF
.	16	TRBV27	CASSLVGRARNTEAFF
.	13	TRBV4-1	CASSQDWGIPQFF
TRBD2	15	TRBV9	CASSVGLAGSYEQYF
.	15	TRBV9	CASSVAGNLNTEAFF
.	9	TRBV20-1	CSAGAEQFF
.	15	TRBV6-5	CASSRPGHMNTEAFF